This TCR beta chain appears in the sequencing data of a study of CD4 T cells in relation to SARS-CoV-2 and coronaviruses (dated by TCRdb to the early 2020s). Regarding the study in general: The ViraFEST assay cultured PBMCs with antigen for about eleven days, then sequenced TCR beta CDR3s to find antigen-specific clonal expansions. An HIV-1 Nef peptide pool or a no-peptide culture served as the negative reference condition. Using patient-derived lymphoblastoid cell lines, the shared crossreactive spike epitopes were mapped to their HLA restriction. Memory CD4+ T cell crossreactivity between SARS-CoV-2 and common cold coronavirus spike proteins was assessed at the TCR clonotype level in the study. The Adaptive Biotechnologies TCR-sequencing kit was used for samples from a few pre-COVID donors and for the naive versus memory experiments, whereas the other data were Illumina-based. A different, Illumina-based TCR-beta assay was used to sequence expansion assays from other donors in the study.

The paper as a whole reports these results and caveats: Small numbers of patients and of tested TCRs limited the study. Memory CD4+ clonotypes crossrecognizing SARS-CoV-2 and at least one common cold coronavirus spike were found in roughly 59% of donors. Significantly weaker SARS-CoV-2-driven expansion was shown by crossreactive clones than by monoreactive clones, consistent with antigenic imprinting. Because the crossreactivity analysis focused on spike protein, crossreactivity against other viral proteins was not assessed. Because no donor provided both pre-pandemic and post-infection samples, tracing the source of pre-existing responses was limited.

Library prep was done by the immunoSEQ multiplex PCR assay. As for the authors' bioinformatics: Preprocessing removed nonproductive sequences and CDR3s not starting with C, not ending with F or W, or shorter than 7 amino acids. Antigen-specific clonotypes were called with the MANAFEST web app, based on expansion relative to reference and other culture wells. To be counted as positive, a clone had to show significant expansion compared with the reference culture, at an FDR below 0.05, in 2 of 3 replicate wells. Positive clones also required significant expansion versus all other tandem wells and an odds ratio above 5. CDR3 homology was quantified as pairwise Levenshtein distance, calculated with the stringdist R package after three terminal residues were trimmed from each end. What TCRdb holds here is the immuneACCESS table cut down to in-frame rearrangements. Part of the clones is not present; checked against another copy, under half of the missing clones reflect an unresolved V gene, and the others are unexplained. V, J and clone size reflect that table, while D and trimming were determined from the DNA. Present in this sample are over 15,000 clones, about 80% of which were seen just once. Around 30% of the sample rests with the top ten.

The sample holds a few counts of this clone. The antigen it binds to is not known. The input lacks base qualities; no much larger clone sits a single base away. CD4+ T cells from unexposed donors were collected before the COVID-19 pandemic (2011-2018). After 10 days of culture, CD4+ T cells were isolated with the EasySep CD4+ T cell isolation kit. As cell numbers permitted, CD4+ T cells from unexposed donors were tested for reactivity to SARS-CoV-2 S and N and to four common cold coronavirus spike pools. About 2.2 million PBMCs per well were cultured in IMDM with about 5.5% human AB serum and approximately 10 IU/ml IL-2. Half of the culture medium was replaced with fresh IL-2-containing medium on days 3 and 7. In general, every peptide culture condition was set up in three replicate wells. The leukapheresis product used for the unexposed donors was purchased from a commercial source. Ficoll-Paque PLUS gradient centrifugation was used to isolate PBMCs from either whole blood or leukapheresis product. PBMCs were either cryopreserved at -140 degrees C or used fresh in the expansion assay. The QIAamp Micro DNA Kit was used to extract genomic DNA from the CD4+ T cells.

V and J lose 1 base and 6 bases, and a span of 7 bases separates them. The CDR3 measures 13 amino acids from cysteine to phenylalanine. The entry retains the CDR3 DNA only, 39 bases that are in frame from base 1. The germline V gene provides CDR1 SGHAT and CDR2 FQNNGV. Sequences were obtained from CD4+ T cells from PBMCs, cultured in vitro. The chain is encoded by TRBV11-2 joined to TRBJ2-1; the D gene identity is not certain. The TCR sequence derives from a human donor in good health. The CDR3 corresponds to CASSLGSINEQFF. The DNA reads TGTGCCAGCAGCTTAGGTTCGATCAATGAGCAGTTCTTC.